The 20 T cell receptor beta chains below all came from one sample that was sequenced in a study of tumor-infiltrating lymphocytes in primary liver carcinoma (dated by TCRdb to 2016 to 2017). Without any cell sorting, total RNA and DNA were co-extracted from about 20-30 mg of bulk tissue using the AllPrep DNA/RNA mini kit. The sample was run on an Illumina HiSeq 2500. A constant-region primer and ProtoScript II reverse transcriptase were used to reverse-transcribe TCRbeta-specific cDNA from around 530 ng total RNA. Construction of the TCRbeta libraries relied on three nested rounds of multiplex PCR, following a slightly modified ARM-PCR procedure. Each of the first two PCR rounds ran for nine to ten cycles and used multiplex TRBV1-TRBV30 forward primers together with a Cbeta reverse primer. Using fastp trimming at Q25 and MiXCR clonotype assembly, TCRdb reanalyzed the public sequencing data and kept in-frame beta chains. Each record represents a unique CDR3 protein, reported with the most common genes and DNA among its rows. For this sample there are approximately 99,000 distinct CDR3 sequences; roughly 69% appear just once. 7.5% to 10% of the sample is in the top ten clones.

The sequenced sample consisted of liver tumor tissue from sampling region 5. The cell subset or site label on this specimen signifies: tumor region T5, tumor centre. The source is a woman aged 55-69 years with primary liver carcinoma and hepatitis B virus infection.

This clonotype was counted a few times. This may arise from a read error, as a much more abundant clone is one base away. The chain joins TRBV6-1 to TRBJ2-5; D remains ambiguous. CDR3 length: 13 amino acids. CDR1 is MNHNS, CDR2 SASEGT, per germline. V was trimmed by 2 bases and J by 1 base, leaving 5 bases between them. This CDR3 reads CASSERIQETQYF. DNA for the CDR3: TGTGCCAGCAGTGAACGGATCCAAGAGACCCAGTACTTC.

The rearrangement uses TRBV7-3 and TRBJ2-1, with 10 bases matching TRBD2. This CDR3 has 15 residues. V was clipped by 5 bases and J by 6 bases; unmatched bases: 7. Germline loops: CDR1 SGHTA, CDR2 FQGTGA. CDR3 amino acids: CASSNLAGVSNEQFF. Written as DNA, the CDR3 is TGTGCCAGCAGCAATCTAGCGGGAGTTTCCAATGAGCAGTTCTTC. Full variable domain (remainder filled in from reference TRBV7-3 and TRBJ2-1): GAGVSQTPSNKVTEKGKYVELRCDPISGHTALYWYRQSLGQGPEFLIYFQGTGAADDSGLPNDRFFAVRPEGSVSTLKIQRTERGDSAVYLCASSNLAGVSNEQFFGPGTRLTVL.

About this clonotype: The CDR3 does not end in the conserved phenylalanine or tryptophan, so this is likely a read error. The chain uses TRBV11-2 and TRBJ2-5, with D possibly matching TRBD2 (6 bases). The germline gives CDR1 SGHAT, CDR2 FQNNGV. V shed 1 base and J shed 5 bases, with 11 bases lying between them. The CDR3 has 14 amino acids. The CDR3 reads CASSLAGVGETQYL. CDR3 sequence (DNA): TGTGCCAGCAGCTTAGCGGGAGTAGGGGAGACCCAGTACTTA.

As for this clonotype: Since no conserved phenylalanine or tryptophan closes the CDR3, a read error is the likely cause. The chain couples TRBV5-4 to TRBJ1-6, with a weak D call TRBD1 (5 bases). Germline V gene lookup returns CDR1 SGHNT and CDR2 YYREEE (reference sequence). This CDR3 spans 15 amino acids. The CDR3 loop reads CALGASPSDNSLLHL. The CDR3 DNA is TGTGCCCTTGGGGCATCCCCCTCGGATAATTCACTCCTCCACCTT.

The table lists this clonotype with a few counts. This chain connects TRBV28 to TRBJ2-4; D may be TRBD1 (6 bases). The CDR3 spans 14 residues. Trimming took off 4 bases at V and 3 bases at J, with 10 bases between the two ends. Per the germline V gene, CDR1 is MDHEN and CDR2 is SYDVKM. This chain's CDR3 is CASSWGRGKNIQYF. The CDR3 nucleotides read TGTGCCAGCAGTTGGGGCAGGGGCAAAAACATTCAGTACTTC. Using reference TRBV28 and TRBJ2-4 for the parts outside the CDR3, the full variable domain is DVKVTQSSRYLVKRTGEKVFLECVQDMDHENMFWYRQDPGLGLRLIYFSYDVKMKEKGDIPEGYSVSREKKERFSLILESASTNQTSMYLCASSWGRGKNIQYFGAGTRLSVL.

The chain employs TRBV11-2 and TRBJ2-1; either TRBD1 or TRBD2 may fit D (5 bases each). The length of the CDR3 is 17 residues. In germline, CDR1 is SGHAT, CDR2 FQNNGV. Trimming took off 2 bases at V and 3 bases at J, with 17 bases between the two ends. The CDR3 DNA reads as TGTGCCAGCAGCTTACGATCGGGACGAAGATTCTACAATGAGCAGTTCTTC. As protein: CASSLRSGRRFYNEQFF.

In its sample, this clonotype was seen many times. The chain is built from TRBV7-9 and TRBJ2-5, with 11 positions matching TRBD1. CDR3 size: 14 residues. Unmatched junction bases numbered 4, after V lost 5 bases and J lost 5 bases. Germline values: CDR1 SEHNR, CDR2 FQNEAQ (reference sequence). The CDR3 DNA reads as TGTGCCAGCAGCCATCGGACAGGGGGCGAGACCCAGTACTTC. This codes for CASSHRTGGETQYF.

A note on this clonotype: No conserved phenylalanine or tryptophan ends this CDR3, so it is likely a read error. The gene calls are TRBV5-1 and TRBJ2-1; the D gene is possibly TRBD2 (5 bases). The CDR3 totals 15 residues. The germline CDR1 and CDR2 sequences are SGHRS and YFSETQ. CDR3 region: CVSSLEDGAIDEQFL. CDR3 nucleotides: TGTGTCAGCAGCTTGGAGGACGGAGCGATAGATGAGCAGTTCTTA.

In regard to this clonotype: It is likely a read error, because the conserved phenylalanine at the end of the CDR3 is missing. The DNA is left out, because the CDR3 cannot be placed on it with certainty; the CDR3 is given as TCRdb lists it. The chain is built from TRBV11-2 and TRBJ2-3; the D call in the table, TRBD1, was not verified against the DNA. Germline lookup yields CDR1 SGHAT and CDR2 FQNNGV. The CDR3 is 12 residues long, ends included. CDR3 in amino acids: CASSPWADTRYS.

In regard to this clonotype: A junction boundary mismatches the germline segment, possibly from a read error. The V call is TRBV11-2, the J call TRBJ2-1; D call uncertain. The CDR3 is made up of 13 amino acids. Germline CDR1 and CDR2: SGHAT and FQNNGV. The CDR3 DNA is TGTGCCAACAGCTTAGGGCTAGACAATGAGCAGTTCTTC. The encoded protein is CANSLGLDNEQFF. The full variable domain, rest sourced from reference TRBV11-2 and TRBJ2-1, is EAGVAQSPRYKIIEKRQSVAFWCNPISGHATLYWYQQILGQGPKLLIQFQNNGVVDDSQLPKDRFSAERLKGVDSTLKIQPAKLEDSAVYLCANSLGLDNEQFFGPGTRLTVL.

CDR3 region: CATSGTGTQNTEAFF. The DNA for the CDR3 is TGTGCCACCAGTGGCACCGGGACACAGAACACTGAAGCTTTCTTT. The chain uses TRBV24-1 and TRBJ1-1; maybe TRBD1 (6 bases). The CDR3 sequence is 15 residues long. V was cut by 5 bases and J by 1 base, with 13 bases left in between. Germline loops: CDR1 KGHDR, CDR2 SFDVKD.

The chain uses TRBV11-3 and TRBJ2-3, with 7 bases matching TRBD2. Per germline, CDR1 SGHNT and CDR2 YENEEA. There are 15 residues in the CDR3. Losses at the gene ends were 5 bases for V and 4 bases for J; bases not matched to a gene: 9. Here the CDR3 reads CASSPNSGHSDTQYF. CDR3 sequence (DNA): TGTGCCAGCAGCCCTAATAGCGGGCACTCAGATACGCAGTATTTT.

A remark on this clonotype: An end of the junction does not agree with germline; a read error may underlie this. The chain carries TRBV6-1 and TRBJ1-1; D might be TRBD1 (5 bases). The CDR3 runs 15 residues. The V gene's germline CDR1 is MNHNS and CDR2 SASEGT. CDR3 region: CASRGKTVGSTEAFF. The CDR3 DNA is TGTGCCAGCAGGGGAAAGACAGTGGGGAGCACTGAAGCTTTCTTC.

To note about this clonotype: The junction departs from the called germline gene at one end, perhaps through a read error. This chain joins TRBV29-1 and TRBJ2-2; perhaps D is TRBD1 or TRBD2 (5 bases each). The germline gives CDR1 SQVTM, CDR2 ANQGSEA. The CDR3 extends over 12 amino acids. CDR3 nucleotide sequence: TGCAGCGCACCAGGACACACCGGGGAGCTGTTTTTC. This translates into CSAPGHTGELFF.

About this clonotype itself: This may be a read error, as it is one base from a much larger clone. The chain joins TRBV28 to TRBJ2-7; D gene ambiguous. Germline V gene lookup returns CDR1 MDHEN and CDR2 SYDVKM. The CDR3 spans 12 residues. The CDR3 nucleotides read TGTGTCAGCAGTTTAGGCATTTGGGAGCAGTACTTC. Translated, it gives CVSSLGIWEQYF. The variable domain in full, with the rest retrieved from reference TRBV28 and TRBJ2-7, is DVKVTQSSRYLVKRTGEKVFLECVQDMDHENMFWYRQDPGLGLRLIYFSYDVKMKEKGDIPEGYSVSREKKERFSLILESASTNQTSMYLCVSSLGIWEQYFGPGTRLTVT.

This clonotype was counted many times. The DNA for the CDR3 is TGTGCCAGCAACGAGGACTACCAAGAGACCCAGTACTTC. It translates to CASNEDYQETQYF. The chain uses TRBV12-3 or TRBV12-4 and TRBJ2-5; possible D gene TRBD2, 5 bases. This CDR3 is 13 amino acids long. V lost 7 bases to trimming and J lost 0 bases, with 9 bases between them.

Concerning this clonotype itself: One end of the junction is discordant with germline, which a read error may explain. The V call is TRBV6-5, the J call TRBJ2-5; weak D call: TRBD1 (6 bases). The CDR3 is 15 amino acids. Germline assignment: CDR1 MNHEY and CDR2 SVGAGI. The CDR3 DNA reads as TGTGTCAGCAGTCATGATACAGGGAGCGAGGAGACCCAGTACTTC. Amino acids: CVSSHDTGSEETQYF.

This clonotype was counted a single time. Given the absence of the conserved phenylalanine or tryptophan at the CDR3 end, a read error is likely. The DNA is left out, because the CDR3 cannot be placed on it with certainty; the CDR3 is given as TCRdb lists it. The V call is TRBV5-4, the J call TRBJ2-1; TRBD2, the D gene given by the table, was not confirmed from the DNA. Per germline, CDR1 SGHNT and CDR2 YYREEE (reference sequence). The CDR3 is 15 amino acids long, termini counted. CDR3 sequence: CASSPRGGRANELFL.

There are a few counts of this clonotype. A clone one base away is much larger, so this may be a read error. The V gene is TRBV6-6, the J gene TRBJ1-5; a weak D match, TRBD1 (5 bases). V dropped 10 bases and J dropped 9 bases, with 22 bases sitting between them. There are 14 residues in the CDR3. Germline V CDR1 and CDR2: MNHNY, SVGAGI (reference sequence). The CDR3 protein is CATKRGPGSWPQHF. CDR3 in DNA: TGTGCCACCAAGAGGGGCCCTGGGTCGTGGCCCCAGCATTTT.

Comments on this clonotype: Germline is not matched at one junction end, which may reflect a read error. In DNA form, the CDR3 reads TGTGCTAGCCGCTTATCGTTTCGGCCGCTACGGACAGATACACAGTATTTT. Its protein is CASRLSFRPLRTDTQYF. This chain connects TRBV11-3 to TRBJ2-3; D perhaps matches TRBD1 (6 bases). The CDR3 is 17 residues long. Germline values: CDR1 SGHNT, CDR2 YENEEA.